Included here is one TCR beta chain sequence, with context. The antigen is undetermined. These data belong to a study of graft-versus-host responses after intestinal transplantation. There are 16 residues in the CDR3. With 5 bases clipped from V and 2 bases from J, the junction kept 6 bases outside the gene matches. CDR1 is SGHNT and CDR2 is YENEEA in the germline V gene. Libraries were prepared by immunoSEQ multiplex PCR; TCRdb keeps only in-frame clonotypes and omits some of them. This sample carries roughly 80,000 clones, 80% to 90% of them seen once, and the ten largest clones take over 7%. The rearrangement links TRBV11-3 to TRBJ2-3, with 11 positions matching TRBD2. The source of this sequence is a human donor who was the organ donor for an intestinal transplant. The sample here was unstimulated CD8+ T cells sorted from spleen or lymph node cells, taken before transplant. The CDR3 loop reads CASSPGSGGATDTQYF. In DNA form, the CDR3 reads TGTGCCAGCAGCCCAGGTAGCGGGGGGGCCACAGATACGCAGTATTTT.